These 10 T cell receptor beta chains were sequenced from one sample in a study of blood T cell repertoires in COVID-19. TCRdb's table, derived via immunoSEQ multiplex PCR, lists solely in-frame clones and lacks some. This sample has fewer than 250,000 clones, with approximately 90% found just once. The material sequenced was peripheral blood. These receptors originate from a woman aged 40 to 50 who had recovered from COVID-19.

V is TRBV28 and J is TRBJ2-2, with D uncertain. This CDR3 has 14 amino acids. Looked up from germline, CDR1 is MDHEN and CDR2 is SYDVKM. The germline V and J ends were trimmed by 8 bases and 4 bases, with 14 bases remaining between them. CDR3 loop: CASRGTGGTGELFF. CDR3 DNA: TGTGCCAGCCGAGGAACGGGTGGCACCGGGGAGCTGTTTTTT.

This clone was detected only once. The genes are TRBV6-5 and TRBJ2-1; 7 nucleotides match TRBD1. The CDR3 covers 15 residues. V was clipped by 2 bases and J by 7 bases; unmatched bases: 8. Per the germline V gene, CDR1 is MNHEY and CDR2 is SVGAGI. The CDR3 sequence: CASSYGGRGLNEQFF. The CDR3 nucleotides are TGTGCCAGCAGTTACGGTGGCAGGGGGTTAAATGAGCAGTTCTTC.

The CDR3, as DNA: TGTGCCAGCAGCGGAAGGGGACAGGTGGGCTACACCTTC. Translating it yields CASSGRGQVGYTF. The chain has TRBV21-1 and TRBJ1-2; the table's D call TRBD1 went unverified against the DNA. TRBV21-1 is described as a pseudogene. CDR3 size: 13 residues.

The chain employs TRBV6-5 and TRBJ2-5; a weak D match, TRBD1 (6 bases). Germline loops: CDR1 MNHEY, CDR2 SVGAGI. V was trimmed by 2 bases and J by 0 bases, leaving 13 bases between them. The CDR3 extends over 16 amino acids. For the CDR3, the DNA is TGTGCCAGCAGTTACAAAGGGGGACCCAACCAAGAGACCCAGTACTTC. It specifies CASSYKGGPNQETQYF.

This clone has just one count. The rearrangement joins TRBV27 to TRBJ2-2, with a weak D call TRBD1 (6 bases). The CDR3 consists of 15 residues. Trimming stripped 5 bases from V and 1 base from J, with 11 bases between. CDR1 is MNHEY, CDR2 SMNVEV, per germline (reference sequence). The CDR3 is CASSLTGQNTGELFF. As DNA, the CDR3 is TGTGCCAGCAGTCTCACGGGACAGAACACCGGGGAGCTGTTTTTT.

In this sample, this clone turned up a few times. The chain carries TRBV3-1 (or the pseudogene TRBV3-2) and TRBJ2-3, with 9 bases lining up with TRBD2. The CDR3 is 17 residues long. CDR1 is LGHDT and CDR2 is YNNKEL in the germline V gene (reference sequence). With V trimmed by 0 bases and J by 6 bases, 10 bases remained unmatched. This chain's CDR3 is CASSQDRVAGVPDTQYF. Written as DNA, the CDR3 is TGTGCCAGCAGCCAAGATCGAGTAGCGGGAGTTCCCGATACGCAGTATTTT.

J is TRBJ2-7 and V is TRBV7-6, with TRBD2 as a possible D gene (7 bases). Trimming removed 0 bases from V and 0 bases from J, with 18 bases in between. From germline, CDR1 is SGHVS and CDR2 FNYEAQ. The CDR3 consists of 18 residues. The CDR3 DNA sequence: TGTGCCAGCAGCTTAGCCGTGGGGGGCGGGAGCGGCTCCTACGAGCAGTACTTC. Its translation: CASSLAVGGGSGSYEQYF.

This clone was seen just once. V is TRBV27 and J is TRBJ1-2; tentatively, D is TRBD1 (6 bases). The CDR3 length is 17 residues. CDR1 and CDR2 from the germline V gene are MNHEY and SMNVEV (reference sequence). V lost 3 bases and J lost 9, with 26 bases in between. The CDR3 nucleotides read TGTGCCAGCAGTTTCGATCGGGACAAGGGAACTACTATGCGCTACACCTTC. It translates to CASSFDRDKGTTMRYTF.

The rearrangement links TRBV20-1 to TRBJ1-5, with 8 bases matching TRBD1. Trimming removed 3 bases from V and 6 bases from J; junction bases left unmatched: 4. The CDR3 spans 13 residues. CDR1 DFQATT and CDR2 SNEGSKA come from the germline V gene (reference sequence). The CDR3 protein is CSASRTGPQPQHF. The CDR3 nucleotides are TGCAGTGCTAGTCGGACAGGGCCTCAGCCCCAGCATTTT.

This rearrangement joins TRBV29-1 to TRBJ2-7; possibly TRBD2 for D (6 bases). The germline V gene encodes CDR1 SQVTM and CDR2 ANQGSEA. Trimming took 2 bases from V and 4 from J, leaving 18 bases between them. The CDR3 contains 15 residues. The CDR3 nucleotides are TGCAGCGTTGAAATCGCGGGAAGTGGGGGGTACGAGCAGTACTTC. Residues: CSVEIAGSGGYEQYF.